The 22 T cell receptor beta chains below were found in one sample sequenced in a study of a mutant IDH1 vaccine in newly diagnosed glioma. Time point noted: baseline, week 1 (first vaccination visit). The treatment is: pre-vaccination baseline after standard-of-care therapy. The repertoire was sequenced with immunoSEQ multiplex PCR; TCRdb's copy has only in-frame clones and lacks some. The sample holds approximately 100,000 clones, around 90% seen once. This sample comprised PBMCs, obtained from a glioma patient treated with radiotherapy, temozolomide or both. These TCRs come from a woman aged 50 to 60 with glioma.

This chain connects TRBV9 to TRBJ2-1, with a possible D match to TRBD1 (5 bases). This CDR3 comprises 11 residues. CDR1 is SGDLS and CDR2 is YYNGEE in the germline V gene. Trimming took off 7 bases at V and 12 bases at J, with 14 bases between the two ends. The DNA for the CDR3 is TGTGCCAGCGGGGCCCGAATCGGGCAGTTCTTC. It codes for CASGARIGQFF.

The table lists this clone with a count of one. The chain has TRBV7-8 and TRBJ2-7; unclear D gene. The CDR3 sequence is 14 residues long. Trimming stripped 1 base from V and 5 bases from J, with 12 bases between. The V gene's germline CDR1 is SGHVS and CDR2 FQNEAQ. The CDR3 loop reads CASSLVGFYHEQYF. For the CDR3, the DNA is TGTGCCAGCAGCTTAGTTGGATTCTACCACGAGCAGTACTTC.

In nucleotides, the CDR3 is TGTGCCTGGAGTGTCCTGGGGGGAGATCAGCCCCAGCATTTT. Translation gives CAWSVLGGDQPQHF. The genes are TRBV30 and TRBJ1-5, with D possibly being TRBD1 (5 bases). Per the germline V gene, CDR1 is GTSNPN and CDR2 is SVGIG (reference sequence). The V end lost 0 bases, the J end lost 5 bases, and 11 bases lay between the germline ends. The CDR3 covers 14 residues.

DNA for the CDR3: TGTGCCAGCAGCGTCCTGGTGGTCGGGGGTGAAGCTTTCTTT. Encoded protein: CASSVLVVGGEAFF. The V gene is TRBV9, the J gene TRBJ1-1; TRBD1 might be the D (5 bases). CDR1 and CDR2 (germline): SGDLS, YYNGEE. The CDR3 extends over 14 amino acids. Trimming left V 2 bases short and J 7 bases short, with 15 bases between.

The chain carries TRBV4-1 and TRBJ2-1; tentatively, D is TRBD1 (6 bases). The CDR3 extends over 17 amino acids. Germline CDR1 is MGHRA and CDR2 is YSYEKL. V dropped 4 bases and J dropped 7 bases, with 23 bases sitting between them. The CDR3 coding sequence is TGCGCCAGCAGCCGCGTATCCGGGACACTTCTCCAAAATGAGCAGTTCTTC. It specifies CASSRVSGTLLQNEQFF.

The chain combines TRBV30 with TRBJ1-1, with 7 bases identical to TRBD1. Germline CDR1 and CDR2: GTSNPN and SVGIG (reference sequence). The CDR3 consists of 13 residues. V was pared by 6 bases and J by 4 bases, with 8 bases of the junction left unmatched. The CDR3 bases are TGTGCCTGCCCGACAGGGAGGAGCACTGAAGCTTTCTTT. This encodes CACPTGRSTEAFF.

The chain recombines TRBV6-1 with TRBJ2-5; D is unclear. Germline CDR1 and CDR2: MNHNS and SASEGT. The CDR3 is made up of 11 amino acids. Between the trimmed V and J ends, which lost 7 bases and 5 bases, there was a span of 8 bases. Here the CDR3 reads CASMKVETQYF. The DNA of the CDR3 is TGTGCCAGCATGAAGGTGGAGACCCAGTACTTC.

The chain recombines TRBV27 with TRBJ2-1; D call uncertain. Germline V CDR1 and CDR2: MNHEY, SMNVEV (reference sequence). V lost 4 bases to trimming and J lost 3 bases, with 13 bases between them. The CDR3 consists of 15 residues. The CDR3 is CASSSRSLVYNEQFF. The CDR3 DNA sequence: TGTGCCAGCAGTTCCCGATCCCTAGTCTACAATGAGCAGTTCTTC.

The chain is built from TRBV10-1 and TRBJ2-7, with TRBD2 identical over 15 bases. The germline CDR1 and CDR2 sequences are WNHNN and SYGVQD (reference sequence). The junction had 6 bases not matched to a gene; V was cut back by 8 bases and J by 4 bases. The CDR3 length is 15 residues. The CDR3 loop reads CASGGLAGGQYEQYF. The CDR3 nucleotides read TGCGCCAGCGGCGGACTAGCGGGAGGGCAGTACGAGCAGTACTTC.

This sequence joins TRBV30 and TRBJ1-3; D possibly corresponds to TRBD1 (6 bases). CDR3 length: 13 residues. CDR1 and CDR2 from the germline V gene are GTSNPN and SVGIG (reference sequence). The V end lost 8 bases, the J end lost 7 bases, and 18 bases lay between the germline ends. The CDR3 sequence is CATEGRGRNTIYF. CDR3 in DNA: TGTGCCACAGAGGGGAGGGGGAGGAACACCATATATTTT.

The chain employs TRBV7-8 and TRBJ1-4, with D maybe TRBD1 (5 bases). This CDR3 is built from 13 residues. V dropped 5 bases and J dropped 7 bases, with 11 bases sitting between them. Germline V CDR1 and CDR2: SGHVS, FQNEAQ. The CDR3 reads CASSAGLGEKLFF. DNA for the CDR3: TGTGCCAGCAGCGCAGGGCTGGGTGAAAAACTGTTTTTT.

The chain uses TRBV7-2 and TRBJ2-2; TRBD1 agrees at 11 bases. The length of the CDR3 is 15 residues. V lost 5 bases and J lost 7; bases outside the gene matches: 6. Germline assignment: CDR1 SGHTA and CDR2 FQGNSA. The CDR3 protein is CASSPGGQGVGELFF. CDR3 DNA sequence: TGTGCCAGCAGCCCCGGGGGACAGGGGGTCGGGGAGCTGTTTTTT.

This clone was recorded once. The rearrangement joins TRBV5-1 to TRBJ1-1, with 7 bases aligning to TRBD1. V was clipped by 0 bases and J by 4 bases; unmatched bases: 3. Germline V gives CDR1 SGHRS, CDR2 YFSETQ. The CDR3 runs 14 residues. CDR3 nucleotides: TGCGCCAGCAGCTTGGATGCAGGGGGCACTGAAGCTTTCTTT. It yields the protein CASSLDAGGTEAFF.

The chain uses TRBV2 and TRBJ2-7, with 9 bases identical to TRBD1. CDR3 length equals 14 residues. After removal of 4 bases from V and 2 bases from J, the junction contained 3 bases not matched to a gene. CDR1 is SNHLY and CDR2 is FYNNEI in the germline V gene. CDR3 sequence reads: CASSGQGDPYEQYF. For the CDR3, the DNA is TGTGCCAGCAGTGGACAGGGGGATCCCTACGAGCAGTACTTC.

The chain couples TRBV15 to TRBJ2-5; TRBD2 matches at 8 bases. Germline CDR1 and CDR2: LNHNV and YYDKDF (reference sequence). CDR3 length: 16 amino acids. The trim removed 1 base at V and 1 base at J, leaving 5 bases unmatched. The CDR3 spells CATSRGVTSGQETQYF. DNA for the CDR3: TGTGCCACCAGCAGAGGAGTTACTAGCGGCCAAGAGACCCAGTACTTC.

The CDR3 nucleotides are TGTGCCTGGGTCCTCGGGGGGGCCAACGTCCTGACTTTC. It specifies CAWVLGGANVLTF. This chain links TRBV30 with TRBJ2-6; D remains ambiguous. Trimming left V 5 bases short and J 4 bases short, with 9 bases between. In germline, CDR1 is GTSNPN, CDR2 SVGIG (reference sequence). CDR3 size: 13 residues.

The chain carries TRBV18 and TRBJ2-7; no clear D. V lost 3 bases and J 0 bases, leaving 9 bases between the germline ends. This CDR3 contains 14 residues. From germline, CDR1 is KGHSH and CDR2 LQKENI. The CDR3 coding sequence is TGTGCCAGCTCACCGGACCGAAACTCCTACGAGCAGTACTTC. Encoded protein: CASSPDRNSYEQYF.

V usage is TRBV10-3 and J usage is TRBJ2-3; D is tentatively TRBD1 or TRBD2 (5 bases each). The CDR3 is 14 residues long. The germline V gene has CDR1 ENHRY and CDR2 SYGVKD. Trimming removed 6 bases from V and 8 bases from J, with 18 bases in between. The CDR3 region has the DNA TGTGCCATCAGGGACACTCCGGGGCGAGGTACGCAGTATTTT. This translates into CAIRDTPGRGTQYF.

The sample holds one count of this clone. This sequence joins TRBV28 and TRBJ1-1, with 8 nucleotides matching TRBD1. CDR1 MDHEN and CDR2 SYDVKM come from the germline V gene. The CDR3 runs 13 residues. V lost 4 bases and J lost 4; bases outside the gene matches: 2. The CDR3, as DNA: TGTGCCAGCAGTTACAGGGGGGCCACTGAAGCTTTCTTT. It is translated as CASSYRGATEAFF.

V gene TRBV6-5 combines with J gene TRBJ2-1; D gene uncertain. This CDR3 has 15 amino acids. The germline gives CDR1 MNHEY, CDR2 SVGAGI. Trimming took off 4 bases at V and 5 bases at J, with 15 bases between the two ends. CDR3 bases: TGTGCCAGCAGTTCAGGCCTGTTCAATCACAATGAGCAGTTCTTC. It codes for CASSSGLFNHNEQFF.

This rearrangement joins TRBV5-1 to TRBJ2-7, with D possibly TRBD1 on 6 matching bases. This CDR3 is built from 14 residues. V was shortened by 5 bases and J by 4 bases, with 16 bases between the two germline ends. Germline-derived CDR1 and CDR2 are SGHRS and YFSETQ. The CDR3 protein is CASRPGTLSYEQYF. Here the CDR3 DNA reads TGCGCCAGCAGACCCGGGACACTATCATACGAGCAGTACTTC.

CDR3 amino acids: CASSRGIVNSPLHF. The CDR3 nucleotides read TGTGCCAGCAGCCGAGGGATAGTGAATTCACCCCTCCACTTT. The rearrangement joins TRBV5-6 to TRBJ1-6; the D is unclear. Trimming removed 4 bases at V and 7 bases at J, with 12 bases between. This CDR3 contains 14 residues. Per the germline V gene, CDR1 is SGHDT and CDR2 is YYEEEE. Full variable domain (outside the CDR3, taken from reference TRBV5-6 and TRBJ1-6): DAGVTQSPTHLIKTRGQQVTLRCSPKSGHDTVSWYQQALGQGPQFIFQYYEEEERQRGNFPDRFSGHQFPNYSSELNVNALLLGDSALYLCASSRGIVNSPLHFGNGTRLTVT.